The 2 T cell receptor beta chains listed next were all sequenced from one sample in a study of T cell responses to AZD1222 COVID-19 vaccine. Clones were sequenced by immunoSEQ multiplex PCR, and TCRdb holds only the in-frame ones, with some missing. The profile shows fewer than 120,000 clones, 87% of them singletons. Material: peripheral blood, obtained on day 0 of AZD1222 vaccination. The receptors originated from an adult in good health.

V gene TRBV28 combines with J gene TRBJ2-1; 8 bases are shared with TRBD1. V shed 5 bases, J shed 4 bases, and the junction held 7 bases outside the gene matches. The CDR3 extends over 15 amino acids. Germline V gene lookup returns CDR1 MDHEN and CDR2 SYDVKM. CDR3 in amino acids: CASSTPDRVYNEQFF. CDR3 in DNA: TGTGCCAGCAGTACCCCGGACAGGGTTTACAATGAGCAGTTCTTC.

The rearrangement links TRBV24-1 to TRBJ1-2; D perhaps matches TRBD1 (5 bases). Looked up from germline, CDR1 is KGHDR and CDR2 is SFDVKD. The CDR3 is 14 amino acids. V shed 5 bases and J shed 4 bases, with 13 bases lying between them. CDR3 bases: TGTGCCACCAGTGGACAGCCAAATAGCTATGGCTACACCTTC. This translates into CATSGQPNSYGYTF.